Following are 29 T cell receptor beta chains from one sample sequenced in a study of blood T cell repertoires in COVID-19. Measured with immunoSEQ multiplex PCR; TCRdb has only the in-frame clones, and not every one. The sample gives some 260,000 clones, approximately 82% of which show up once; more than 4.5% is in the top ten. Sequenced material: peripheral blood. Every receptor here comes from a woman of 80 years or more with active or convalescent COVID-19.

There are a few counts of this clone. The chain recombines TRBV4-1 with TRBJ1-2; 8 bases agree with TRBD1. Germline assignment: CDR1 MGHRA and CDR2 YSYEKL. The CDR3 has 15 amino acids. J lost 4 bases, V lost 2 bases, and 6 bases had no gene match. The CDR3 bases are TGCGCCAGCAGCCAACTACAGGGGGAATCCTATGGCTACACCTTC. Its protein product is CASSQLQGESYGYTF.

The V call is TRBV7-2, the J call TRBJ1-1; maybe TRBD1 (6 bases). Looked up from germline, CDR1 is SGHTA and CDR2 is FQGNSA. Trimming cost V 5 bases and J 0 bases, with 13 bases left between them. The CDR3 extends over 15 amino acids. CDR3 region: CASSRRQVMNTEAFF. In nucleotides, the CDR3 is TGTGCCAGCAGCCGTAGACAGGTGATGAACACTGAAGCTTTCTTT. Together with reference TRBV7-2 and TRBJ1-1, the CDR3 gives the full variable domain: GAGVSQSPSNKVTEKGKDVELRCDPISGHTALYWYRQSLGQGLEFLIYFQGNSAPDKSGLPSDRFSAERTGGSVSTLTIQRTQQEDSAVYLCASSRRQVMNTEAFFGQGTRLTVV.

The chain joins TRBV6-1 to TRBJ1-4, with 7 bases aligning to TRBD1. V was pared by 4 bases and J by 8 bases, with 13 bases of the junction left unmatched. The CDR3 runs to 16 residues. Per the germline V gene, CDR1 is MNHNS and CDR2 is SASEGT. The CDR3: CASSGQGLPQREKLFF. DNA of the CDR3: TGTGCCAGCAGTGGACAGGGTTTACCTCAACGAGAAAAACTGTTTTTT.

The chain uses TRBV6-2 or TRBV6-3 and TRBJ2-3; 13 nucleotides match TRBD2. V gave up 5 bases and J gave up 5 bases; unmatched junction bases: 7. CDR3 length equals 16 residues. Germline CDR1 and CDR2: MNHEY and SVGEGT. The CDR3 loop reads CASSTYRTSGRDTQYF. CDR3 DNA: TGTGCCAGCAGTACGTATCGGACTAGCGGGAGAGATACGCAGTATTTT.

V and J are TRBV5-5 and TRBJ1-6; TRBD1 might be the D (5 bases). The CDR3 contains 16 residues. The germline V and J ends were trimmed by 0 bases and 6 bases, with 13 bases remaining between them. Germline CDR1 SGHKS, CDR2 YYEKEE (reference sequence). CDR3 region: CASSLGGGALNSPLHF. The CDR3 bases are TGTGCCAGCAGCTTGGGGGGAGGGGCGCTTAATTCACCCCTCCACTTT.

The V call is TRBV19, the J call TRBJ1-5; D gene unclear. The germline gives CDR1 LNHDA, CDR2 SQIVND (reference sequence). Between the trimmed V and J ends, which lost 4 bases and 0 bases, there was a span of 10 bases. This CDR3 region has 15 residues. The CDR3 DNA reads TGTGCCAGTAGTACCCGAGGGCATAGCAATCAGCCCCAGCATTTT. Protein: CASSTRGHSNQPQHF.

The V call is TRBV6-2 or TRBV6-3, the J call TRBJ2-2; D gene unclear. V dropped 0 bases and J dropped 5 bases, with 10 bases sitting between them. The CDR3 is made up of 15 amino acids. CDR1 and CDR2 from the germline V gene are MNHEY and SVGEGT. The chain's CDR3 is CASSYSRLLTGELFF. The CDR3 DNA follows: TGTGCCAGCAGTTACTCGAGACTTTTGACCGGGGAGCTGTTTTTT.

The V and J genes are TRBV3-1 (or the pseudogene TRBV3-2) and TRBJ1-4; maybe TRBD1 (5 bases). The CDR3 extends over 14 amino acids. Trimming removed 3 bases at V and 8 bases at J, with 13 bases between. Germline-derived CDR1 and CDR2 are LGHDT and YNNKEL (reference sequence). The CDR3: CASSQRRDLEKLFF. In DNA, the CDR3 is TGTGCCAGCAGCCAGCGCCGGGACTTGGAAAAACTGTTTTTT.

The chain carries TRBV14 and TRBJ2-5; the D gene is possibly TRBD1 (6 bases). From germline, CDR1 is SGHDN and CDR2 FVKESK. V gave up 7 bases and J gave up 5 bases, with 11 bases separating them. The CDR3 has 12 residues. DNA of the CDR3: TGTGCCAGCATCTCAAGGGGGGAGACCCAGTACTTC. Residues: CASISRGETQYF.

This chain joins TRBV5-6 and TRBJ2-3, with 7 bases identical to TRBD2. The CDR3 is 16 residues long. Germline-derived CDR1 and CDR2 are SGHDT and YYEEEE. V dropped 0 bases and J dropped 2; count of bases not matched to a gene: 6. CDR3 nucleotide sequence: TGTGCCAGCAGCTTGGCGGCTAGCGGATACACAGATACGCAGTATTTT. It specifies CASSLAASGYTDTQYF.

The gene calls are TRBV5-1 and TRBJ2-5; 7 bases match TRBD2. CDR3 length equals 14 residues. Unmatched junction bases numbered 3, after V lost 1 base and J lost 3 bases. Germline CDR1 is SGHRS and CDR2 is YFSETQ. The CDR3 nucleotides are TGCGCCAGCAGCTTGTTGGCGGGAGAAGAGACCCAGTACTTC. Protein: CASSLLAGEETQYF.

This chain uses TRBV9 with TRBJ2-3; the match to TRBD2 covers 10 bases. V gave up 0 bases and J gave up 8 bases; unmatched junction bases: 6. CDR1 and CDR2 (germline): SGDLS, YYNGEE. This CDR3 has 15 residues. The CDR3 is CASSVAEREGGTQYF. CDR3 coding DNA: TGTGCCAGCAGCGTAGCTGAGCGGGAGGGGGGTACGCAGTATTTT.

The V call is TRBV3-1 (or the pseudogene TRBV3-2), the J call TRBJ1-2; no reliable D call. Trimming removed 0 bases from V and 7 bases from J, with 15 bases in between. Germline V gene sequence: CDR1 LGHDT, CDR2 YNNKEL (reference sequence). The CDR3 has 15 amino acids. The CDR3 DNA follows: TGTGCCAGCAGCCAAGATAAAGGGAGGGTAGGTGGCTACACCTTC. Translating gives CASSQDKGRVGGYTF.

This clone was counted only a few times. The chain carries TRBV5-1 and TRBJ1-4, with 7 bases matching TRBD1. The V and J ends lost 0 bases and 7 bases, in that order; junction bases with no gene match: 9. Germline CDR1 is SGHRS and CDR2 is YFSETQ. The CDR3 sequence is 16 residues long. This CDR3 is CASSLEVVAGGEKLFF. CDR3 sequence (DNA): TGCGCCAGCAGCTTGGAAGTTGTGGCAGGGGGTGAAAAACTGTTTTTT.

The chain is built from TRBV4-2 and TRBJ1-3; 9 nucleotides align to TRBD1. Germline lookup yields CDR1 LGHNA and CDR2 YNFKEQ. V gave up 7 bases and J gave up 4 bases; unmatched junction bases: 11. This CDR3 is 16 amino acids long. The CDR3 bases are TGTGCCAGCACCACGGACAGGGGATCTTACGGAAACACCATATATTTT. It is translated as CASTTDRGSYGNTIYF.

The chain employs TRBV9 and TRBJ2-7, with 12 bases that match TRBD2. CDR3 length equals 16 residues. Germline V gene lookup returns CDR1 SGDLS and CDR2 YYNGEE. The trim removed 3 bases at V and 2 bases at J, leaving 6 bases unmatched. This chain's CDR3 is CASSASRTSGTYEQYF. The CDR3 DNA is TGTGCCAGCAGCGCGTCAAGGACTAGCGGGACCTACGAGCAGTACTTC.

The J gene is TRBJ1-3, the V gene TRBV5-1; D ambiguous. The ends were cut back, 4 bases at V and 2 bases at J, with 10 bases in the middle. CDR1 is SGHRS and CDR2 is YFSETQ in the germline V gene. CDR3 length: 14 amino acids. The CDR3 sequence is CASSTTGPGNTIYF. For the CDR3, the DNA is TGCGCCAGCAGCACGACGGGTCCTGGAAACACCATATATTTT.

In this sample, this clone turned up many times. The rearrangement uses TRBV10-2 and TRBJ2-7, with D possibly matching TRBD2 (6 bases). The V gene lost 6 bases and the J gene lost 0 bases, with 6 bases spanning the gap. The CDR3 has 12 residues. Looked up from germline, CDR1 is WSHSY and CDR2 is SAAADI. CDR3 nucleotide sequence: TGCGCCAGCAGCGGGGGCTCCTACGAGCAGTACTTC. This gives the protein CASSGGSYEQYF.

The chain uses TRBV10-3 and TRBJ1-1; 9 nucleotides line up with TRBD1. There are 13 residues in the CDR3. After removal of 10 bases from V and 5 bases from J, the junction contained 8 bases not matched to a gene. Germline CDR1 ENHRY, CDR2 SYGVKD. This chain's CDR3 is CATRTGEVTEAFF. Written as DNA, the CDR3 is TGTGCCACAAGGACAGGGGAGGTGACTGAAGCTTTCTTT.

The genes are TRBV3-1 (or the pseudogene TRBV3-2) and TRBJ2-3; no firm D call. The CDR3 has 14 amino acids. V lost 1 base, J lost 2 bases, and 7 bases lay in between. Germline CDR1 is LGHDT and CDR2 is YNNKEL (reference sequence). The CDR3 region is CASSQVSITDTQYF. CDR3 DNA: TGTGCCAGCAGCCAAGTCTCTATCACAGATACGCAGTATTTT.

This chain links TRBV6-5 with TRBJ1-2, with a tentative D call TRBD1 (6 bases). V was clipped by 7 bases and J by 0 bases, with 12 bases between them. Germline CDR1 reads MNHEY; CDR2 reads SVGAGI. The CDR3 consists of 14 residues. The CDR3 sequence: CASKRTDANYGYTF. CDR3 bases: TGTGCCAGCAAGAGGACAGACGCTAACTATGGCTACACCTTC.

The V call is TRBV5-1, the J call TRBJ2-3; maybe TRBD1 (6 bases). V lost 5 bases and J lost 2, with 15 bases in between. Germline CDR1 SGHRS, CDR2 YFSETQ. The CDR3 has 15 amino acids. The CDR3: CASRIQGMDTDTQYF. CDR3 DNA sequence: TGCGCCAGCAGAATACAGGGAATGGACACAGATACGCAGTATTTT.

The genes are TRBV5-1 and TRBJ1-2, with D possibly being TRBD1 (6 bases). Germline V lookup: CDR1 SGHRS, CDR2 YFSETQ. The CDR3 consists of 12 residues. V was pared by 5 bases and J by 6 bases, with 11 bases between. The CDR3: CASSLNRDGYTF. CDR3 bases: TGCGCCAGCAGTTTGAACAGGGATGGCTACACCTTC.

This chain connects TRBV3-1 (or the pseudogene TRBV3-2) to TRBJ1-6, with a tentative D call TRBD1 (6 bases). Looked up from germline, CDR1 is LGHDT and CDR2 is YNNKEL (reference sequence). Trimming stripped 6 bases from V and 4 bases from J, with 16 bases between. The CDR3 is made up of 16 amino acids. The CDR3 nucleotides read TGTGCCAGCAGTCCCGCACCGGGACAATATAATTCACCCCTCCACTTT. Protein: CASSPAPGQYNSPLHF.

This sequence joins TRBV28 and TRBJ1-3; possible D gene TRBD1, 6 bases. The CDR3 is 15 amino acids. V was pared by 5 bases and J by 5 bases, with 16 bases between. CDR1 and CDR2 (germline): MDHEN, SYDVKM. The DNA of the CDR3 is TGTGCCAGCAGTGCCACAGGGTCTAGGAGAAACACCATATATTTT. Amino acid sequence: CASSATGSRRNTIYF. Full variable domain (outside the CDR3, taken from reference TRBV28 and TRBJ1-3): DVKVTQSSRYLVKRTGEKVFLECVQDMDHENMFWYRQDPGLGLRLIYFSYDVKMKEKGDIPEGYSVSREKKERFSLILESASTNQTSMYLCASSATGSRRNTIYFGEGSWLTVV.

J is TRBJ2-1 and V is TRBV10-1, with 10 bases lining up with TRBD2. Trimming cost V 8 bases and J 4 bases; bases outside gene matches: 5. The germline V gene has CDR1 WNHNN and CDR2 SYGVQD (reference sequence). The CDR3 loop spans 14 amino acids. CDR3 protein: CASGAGGSYNEQFF. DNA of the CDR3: TGCGCCAGCGGAGCGGGAGGGAGTTACAATGAGCAGTTCTTC.

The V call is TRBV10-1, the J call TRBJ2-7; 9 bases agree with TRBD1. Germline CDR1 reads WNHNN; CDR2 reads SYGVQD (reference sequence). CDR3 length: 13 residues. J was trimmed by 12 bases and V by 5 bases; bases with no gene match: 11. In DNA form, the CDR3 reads TGCGCCAGCAGTATCGGGACAGGGTCTCCCCCGTACTTC. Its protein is CASSIGTGSPPYF.

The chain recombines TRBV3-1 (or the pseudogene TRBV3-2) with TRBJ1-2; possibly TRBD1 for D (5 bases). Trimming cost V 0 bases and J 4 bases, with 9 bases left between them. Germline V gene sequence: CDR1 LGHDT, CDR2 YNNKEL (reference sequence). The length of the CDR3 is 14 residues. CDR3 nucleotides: TGTGCCAGCAGCCAAGAACCAGGGTTCTATGGCTACACCTTC. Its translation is CASSQEPGFYGYTF.

The CDR3 is CACSGQGGNTIYF. CDR3 in DNA: TGTGCCTGCTCGGGACAGGGCGGAAACACCATATATTTT. The chain uses TRBV30 and TRBJ1-3, with 9 bases aligning to TRBD1. CDR1 is GTSNPN, CDR2 SVGIG, per germline (reference sequence). The CDR3 covers 13 residues. V lost 6 bases and J lost 4; bases outside the gene matches: 4.